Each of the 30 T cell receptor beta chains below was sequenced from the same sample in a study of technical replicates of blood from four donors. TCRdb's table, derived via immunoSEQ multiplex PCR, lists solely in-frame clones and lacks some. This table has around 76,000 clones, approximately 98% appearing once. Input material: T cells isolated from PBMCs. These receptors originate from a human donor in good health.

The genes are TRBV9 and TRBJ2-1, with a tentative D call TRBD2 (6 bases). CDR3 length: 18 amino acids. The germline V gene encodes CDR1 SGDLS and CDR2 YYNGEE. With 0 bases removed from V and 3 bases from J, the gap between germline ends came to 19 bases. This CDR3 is CASSVGDSGALIYNEQFF. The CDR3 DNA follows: TGTGCCAGCAGCGTAGGTGATAGCGGCGCCCTAATCTACAATGAGCAGTTCTTC. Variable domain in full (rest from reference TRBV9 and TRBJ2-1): DSGVTQTPKHLITATGQRVTLRCSPRSGDLSVYWYQQSLDQGLQFLIQYYNGEERAKGNILERFSAQQFPDLHSELNLSSLELGDSALYFCASSVGDSGALIYNEQFFGPGTRLTVL.

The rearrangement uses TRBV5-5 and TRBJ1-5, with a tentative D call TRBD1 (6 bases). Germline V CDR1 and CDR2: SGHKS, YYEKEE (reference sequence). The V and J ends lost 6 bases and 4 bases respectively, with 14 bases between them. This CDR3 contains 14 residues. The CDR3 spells CASTWGPVNQPQHF. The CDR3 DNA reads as TGTGCCAGCACCTGGGGGCCCGTTAATCAGCCCCAGCATTTT.

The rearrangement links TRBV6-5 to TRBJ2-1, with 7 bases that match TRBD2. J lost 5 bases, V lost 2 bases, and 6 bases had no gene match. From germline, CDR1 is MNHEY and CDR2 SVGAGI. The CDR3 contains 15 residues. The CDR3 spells CASSYGLVHNNEQFF. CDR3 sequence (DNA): TGTGCCAGCAGTTACGGACTAGTGCATAACAATGAGCAGTTCTTC.

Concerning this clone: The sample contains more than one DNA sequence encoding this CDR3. The CDR3 spells CASSLGQNYGYTF. CDR3 coding DNA: TGCGCCAGCAGCTTGGGACAGAACTATGGCTACACCTTC. The rearrangement links TRBV5-1 to TRBJ1-2; TRBD1 might be the D (5 bases). Germline V gene sequence: CDR1 SGHRS, CDR2 YFSETQ. The CDR3 totals 13 residues. V dropped 0 bases and J dropped 2 bases, with 5 bases sitting between them.

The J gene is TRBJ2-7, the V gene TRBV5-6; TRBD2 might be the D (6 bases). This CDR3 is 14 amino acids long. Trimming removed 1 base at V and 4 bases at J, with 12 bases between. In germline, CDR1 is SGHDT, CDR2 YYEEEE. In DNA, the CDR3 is TGTGCCAGCAGCTTGTTCGGGAGTCCGTACGAGCAGTACTTC. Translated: CASSLFGSPYEQYF.

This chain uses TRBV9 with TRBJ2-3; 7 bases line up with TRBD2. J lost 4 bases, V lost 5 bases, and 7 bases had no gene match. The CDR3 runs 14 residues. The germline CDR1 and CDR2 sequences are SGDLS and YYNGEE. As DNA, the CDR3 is TGTGCCAGCAGTGATAGCGGGTATTCAGATACGCAGTATTTT. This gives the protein CASSDSGYSDTQYF.

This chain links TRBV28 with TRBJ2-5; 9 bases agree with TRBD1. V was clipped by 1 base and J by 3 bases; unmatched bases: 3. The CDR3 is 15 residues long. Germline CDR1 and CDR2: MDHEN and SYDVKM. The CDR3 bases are TGTGCCAGCAGTTTATCTGGGACAGGGAAAGAGACCCAGTACTTC. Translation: CASSLSGTGKETQYF.

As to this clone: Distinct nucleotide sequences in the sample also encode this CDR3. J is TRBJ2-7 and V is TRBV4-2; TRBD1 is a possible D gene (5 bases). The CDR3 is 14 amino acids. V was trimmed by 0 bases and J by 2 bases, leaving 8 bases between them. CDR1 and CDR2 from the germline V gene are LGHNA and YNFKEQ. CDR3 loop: CASSQEQGAYEQYF. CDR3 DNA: TGTGCCAGCAGCCAAGAGCAGGGCGCCTACGAGCAGTACTTC.

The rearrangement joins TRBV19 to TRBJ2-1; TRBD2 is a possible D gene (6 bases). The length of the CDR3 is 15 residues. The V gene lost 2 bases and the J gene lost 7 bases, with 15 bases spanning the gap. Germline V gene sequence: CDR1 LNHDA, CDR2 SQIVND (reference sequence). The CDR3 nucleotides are TGTGCCAGTAGTATACCGGGTCTTGGGAGGAATGAGCAGTTCTTC. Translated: CASSIPGLGRNEQFF. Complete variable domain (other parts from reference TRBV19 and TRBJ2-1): DGGITQSPKYLFRKEGQNVTLSCEQNLNHDAMYWYRQDPGQGLRLIYYSQIVNDFQKGDIAEGYSVSREKKESFPLTVTSAQKNPTAFYLCASSIPGLGRNEQFFGPGTRLTVL.

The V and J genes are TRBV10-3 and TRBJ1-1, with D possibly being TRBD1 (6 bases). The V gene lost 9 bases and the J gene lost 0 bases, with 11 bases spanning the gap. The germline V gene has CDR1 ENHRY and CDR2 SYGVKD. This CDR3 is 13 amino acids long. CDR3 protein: CAISTGLNTEAFF. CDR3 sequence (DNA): TGTGCCATTTCAACAGGGTTGAACACTGAAGCTTTCTTT.

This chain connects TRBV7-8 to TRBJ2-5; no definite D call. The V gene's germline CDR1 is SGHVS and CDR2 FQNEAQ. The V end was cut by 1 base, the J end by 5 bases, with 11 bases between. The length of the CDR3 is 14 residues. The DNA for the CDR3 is TGTGCCAGCAGCTTAGGTCAACAGCAGGAGACCCAGTACTTC. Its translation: CASSLGQQQETQYF. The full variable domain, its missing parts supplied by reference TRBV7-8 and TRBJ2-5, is GAGVSQSPRYKVAKRGQDVALRCDPISGHVSLFWYQQALGQGPEFLTYFQNEAQLDKSGLPSDRFFAERPEGSVSTLKIQRTQQEDSAVYLCASSLGQQQETQYFGPGTRLLVL.

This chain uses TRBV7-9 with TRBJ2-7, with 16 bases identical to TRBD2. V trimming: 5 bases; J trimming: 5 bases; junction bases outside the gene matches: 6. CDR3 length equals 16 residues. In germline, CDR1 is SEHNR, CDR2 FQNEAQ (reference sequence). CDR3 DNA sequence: TGTGCCAGCAGCGGGACTAGCGGGAGGGCCTTCCACGAGCAGTACTTC. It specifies CASSGTSGRAFHEQYF. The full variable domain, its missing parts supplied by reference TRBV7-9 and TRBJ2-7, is DTGVSQNPRHKITKRGQNVTFRCDPISEHNRLYWYRQTLGQGPEFLTYFQNEAQLEKSRLLSDRFSAERPKGSFSTLEIQRTEQGDSAMYLCASSGTSGRAFHEQYFGPGTRLTVT.

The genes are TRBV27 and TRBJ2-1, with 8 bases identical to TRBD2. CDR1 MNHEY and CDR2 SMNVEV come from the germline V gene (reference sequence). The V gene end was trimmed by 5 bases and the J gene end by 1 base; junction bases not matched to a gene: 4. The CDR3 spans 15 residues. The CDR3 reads CASSLAGRSYNEQFF. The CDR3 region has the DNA TGTGCCAGCAGTCTAGCGGGCAGATCCTACAATGAGCAGTTCTTC.

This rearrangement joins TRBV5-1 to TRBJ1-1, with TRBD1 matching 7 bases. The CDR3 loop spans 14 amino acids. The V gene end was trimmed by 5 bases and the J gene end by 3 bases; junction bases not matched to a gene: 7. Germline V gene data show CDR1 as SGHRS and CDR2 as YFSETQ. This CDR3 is CASSLWDSDTEAFF. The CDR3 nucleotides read TGCGCCAGCAGTTTGTGGGACAGCGACACTGAAGCTTTCTTT. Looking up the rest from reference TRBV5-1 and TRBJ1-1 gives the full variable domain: KAGVTQTPRYLIKTRGQQVTLSCSPISGHRSVSWYQQTPGQGLQFLFEYFSETQRNKGNFPGRFSGRQFSNSRSEMNVSTLELGDSALYLCASSLWDSDTEAFFGQGTRLTVV.

The CDR3, as DNA: TGTGCCAGCAGAAGGAGCAGGGGAATCCACGAGCAGTACTTC. Its translation: CASRRSRGIHEQYF. V is TRBV13 and J is TRBJ2-7; tentatively, D is TRBD1 (6 bases). In germline, CDR1 is PRHDT, CDR2 FYEKMQ (reference sequence). The CDR3 spans 14 residues. V was shortened by 6 bases and J by 5 bases, with 17 bases between the two germline ends.

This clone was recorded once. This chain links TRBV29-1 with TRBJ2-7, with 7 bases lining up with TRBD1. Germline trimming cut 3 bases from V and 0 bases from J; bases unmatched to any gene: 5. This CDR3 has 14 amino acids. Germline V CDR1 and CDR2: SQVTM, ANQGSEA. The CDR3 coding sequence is TGCAGCGTTGAGGAAGGGACAGACTCCTACGAGCAGTACTTC. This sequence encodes CSVEEGTDSYEQYF.

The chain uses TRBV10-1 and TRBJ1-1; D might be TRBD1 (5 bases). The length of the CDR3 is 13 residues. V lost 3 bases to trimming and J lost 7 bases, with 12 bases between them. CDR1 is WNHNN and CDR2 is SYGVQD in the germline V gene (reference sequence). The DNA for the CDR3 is TGCGCCAGCAGTGAAGTCCGGGGGAGTGAAGCTTTCTTT. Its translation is CASSEVRGSEAFF.

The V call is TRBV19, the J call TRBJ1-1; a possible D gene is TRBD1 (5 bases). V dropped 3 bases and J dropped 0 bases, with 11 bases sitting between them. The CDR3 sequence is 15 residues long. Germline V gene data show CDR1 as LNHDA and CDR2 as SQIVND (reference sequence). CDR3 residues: CASSIRTFMNTEAFF. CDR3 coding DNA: TGTGCCAGTAGTATCCGGACATTCATGAACACTGAAGCTTTCTTT.

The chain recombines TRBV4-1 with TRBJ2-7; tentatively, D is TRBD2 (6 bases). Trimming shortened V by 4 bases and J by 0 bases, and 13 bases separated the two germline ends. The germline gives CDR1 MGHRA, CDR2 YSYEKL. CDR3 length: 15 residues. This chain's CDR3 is CASSPAWDSSYEQYF. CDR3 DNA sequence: TGCGCCAGCAGCCCCGCGTGGGACTCCTCCTACGAGCAGTACTTC.

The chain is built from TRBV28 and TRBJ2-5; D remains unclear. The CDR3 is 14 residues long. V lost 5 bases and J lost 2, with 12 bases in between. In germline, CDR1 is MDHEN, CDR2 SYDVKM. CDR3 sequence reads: CASSPSPLQETQYF. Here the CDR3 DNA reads TGTGCCAGCAGTCCCTCCCCCTTGCAAGAGACCCAGTACTTC.

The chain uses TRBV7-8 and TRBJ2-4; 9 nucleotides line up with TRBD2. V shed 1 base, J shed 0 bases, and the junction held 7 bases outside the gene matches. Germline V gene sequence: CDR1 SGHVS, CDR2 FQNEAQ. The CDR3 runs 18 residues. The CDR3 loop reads CASSLDPSGKLAKNIQYF. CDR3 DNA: TGTGCCAGCAGCTTAGATCCTAGCGGGAAACTAGCCAAAAACATTCAGTACTTC.

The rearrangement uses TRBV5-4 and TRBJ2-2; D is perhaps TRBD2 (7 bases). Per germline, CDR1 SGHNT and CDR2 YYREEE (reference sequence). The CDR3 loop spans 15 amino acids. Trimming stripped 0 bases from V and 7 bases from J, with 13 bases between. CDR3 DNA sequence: TGTGCCAGCAGCTTGGGAACGGGGGGACACGGGGAGCTGTTTTTT. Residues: CASSLGTGGHGELFF.

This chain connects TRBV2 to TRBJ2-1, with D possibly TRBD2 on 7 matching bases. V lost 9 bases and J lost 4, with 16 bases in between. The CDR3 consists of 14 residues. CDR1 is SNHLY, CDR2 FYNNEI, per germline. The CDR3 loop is CARTGASGYNEQFF. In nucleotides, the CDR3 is TGTGCCAGGACGGGGGCTAGCGGTTACAATGAGCAGTTCTTC.

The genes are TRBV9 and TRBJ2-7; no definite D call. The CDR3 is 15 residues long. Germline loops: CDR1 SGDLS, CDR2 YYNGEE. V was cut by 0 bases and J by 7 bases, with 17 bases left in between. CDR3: CASSVVSRPPTEQYF. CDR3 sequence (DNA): TGTGCCAGCAGCGTAGTGAGCCGCCCCCCTACGGAGCAGTACTTC.

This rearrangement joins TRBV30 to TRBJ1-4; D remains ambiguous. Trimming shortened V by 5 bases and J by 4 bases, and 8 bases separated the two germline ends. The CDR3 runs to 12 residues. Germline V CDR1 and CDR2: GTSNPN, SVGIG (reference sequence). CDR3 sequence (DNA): TGTGCCTGGGGAGGTCTTAATGAAAAACTGTTTTTT. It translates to CAWGGLNEKLFF.

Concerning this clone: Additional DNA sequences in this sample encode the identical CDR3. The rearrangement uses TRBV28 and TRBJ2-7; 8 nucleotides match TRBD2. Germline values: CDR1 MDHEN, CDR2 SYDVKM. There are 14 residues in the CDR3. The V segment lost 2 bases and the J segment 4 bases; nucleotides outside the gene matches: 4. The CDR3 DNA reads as TGTGCCAGCAGTTTAGTTAGCGGGACTTACGAGCAGTACTTC. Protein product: CASSLVSGTYEQYF.

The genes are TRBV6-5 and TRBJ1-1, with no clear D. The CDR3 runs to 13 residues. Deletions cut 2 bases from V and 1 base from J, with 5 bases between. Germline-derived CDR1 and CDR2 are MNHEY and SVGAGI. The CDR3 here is CASSYQKNTEAFF. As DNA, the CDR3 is TGTGCCAGCAGTTACCAGAAGAACACTGAAGCTTTCTTT.

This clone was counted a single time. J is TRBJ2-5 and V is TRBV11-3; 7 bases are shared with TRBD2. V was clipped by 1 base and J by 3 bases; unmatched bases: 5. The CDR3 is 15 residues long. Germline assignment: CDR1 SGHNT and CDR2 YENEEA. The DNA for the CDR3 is TGTGCCAGCAGCTTAGTGATGACTAGCAAAGAGACCCAGTACTTC. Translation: CASSLVMTSKETQYF.

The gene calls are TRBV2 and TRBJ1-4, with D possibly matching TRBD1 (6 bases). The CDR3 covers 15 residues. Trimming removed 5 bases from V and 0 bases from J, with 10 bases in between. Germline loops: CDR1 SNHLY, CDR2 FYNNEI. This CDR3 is CASSNTGSTNEKLFF. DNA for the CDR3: TGTGCCAGCAGTAATACAGGGTCAACTAATGAAAAACTGTTTTTT. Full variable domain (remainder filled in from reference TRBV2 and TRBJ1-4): EPEVTQTPSHQVTQMGQEVILRCVPISNHLYFYWYRQILGQKVEFLVSFYNNEISEKSEIFDDQFSVERPDGSNFTLKIRSTKLEDSAMYFCASSNTGSTNEKLFFGSGTQLSVL.

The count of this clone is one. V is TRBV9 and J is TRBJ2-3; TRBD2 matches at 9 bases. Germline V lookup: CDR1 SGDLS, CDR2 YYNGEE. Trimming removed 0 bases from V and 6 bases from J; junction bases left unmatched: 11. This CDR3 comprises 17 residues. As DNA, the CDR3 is TGTGCCAGCAGCGTAGACGAGAGAGCGGGAGGTTCTGATACGCAGTATTTT. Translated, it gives CASSVDERAGGSDTQYF. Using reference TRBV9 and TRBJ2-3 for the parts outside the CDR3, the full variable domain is DSGVTQTPKHLITATGQRVTLRCSPRSGDLSVYWYQQSLDQGLQFLIQYYNGEERAKGNILERFSAQQFPDLHSELNLSSLELGDSALYFCASSVDERAGGSDTQYFGPGTRLTVL.